The rows below give T cell receptor beta chains drawn from one sample of a study of shared clonotypes between healthy human individuals. TCRdb's copy holds only in-frame clones and misses some; the assay was immunoSEQ multiplex PCR. This sample yields more than 1,200,000 clones, of which approximately 98.5% are seen a single time; 0.36% belongs to the top ten. Sequences were obtained from naive CD4+ T cells sorted from blood. Every receptor here comes from a man aged 30 to 45 in good health. Both conserved end residues are part of each CDR3. For some rows the clone size is stated as once, few or many, or as a class when expanded; others skip it.

TRBV18,TRBJ2-7,.,CASSPPARGYGQYF
TRBV11-2,TRBJ2-1,.,CASSRLLGTSGKGNEQFF
TRBV6-5,TRBJ2-1,.,CATTLAGGNEQFF
TRBV2,TRBJ2-1,.,CASILSGRVLEQFF
TRBV15,TRBJ2-7,.,CATSRDRQATYEQYF
TRBV18,TRBJ2-7,.,CASSVGLAGSSYEQYF
TRBV5-4,TRBJ2-2,.,CASSGGVNTGELFF
TRBV30,TRBJ2-5,.,CAWSARGGETQYF
TRBV5-5,TRBJ2-3,.,CASSFRGGGTDTQYF
TRBV6-5,TRBJ1-3,.,CASRQQGRNTIYF
TRBV18,TRBJ2-7,.,CASSPGQSYEQYF
TRBV29-1,TRBJ2-2,.,CSVVGTENTGELFF
TRBV15,TRBJ2-7,.,CATSREALYEQYF
TRBV7-6,TRBJ1-1,.,CASSLRQGDTEAFF
TRBV14,TRBJ2-7,.,CASRGSGPTTEQYF
TRBV7-8,TRBJ1-1,.,CASSPLGWVEAFF
TRBV7-3,TRBJ2-7,.,CASSLGPGEQYF
TRBV6-1,TRBJ1-5,.,CASSEVHPGGQPQHF
TRBV6-1,TRBJ1-1,.,CASSETGFTEAFF
TRBV25-1,TRBJ2-7,.,CASSEWRPGTVFSYEQYF
TRBV18,TRBJ2-7,.,CASSPESGVLYEQYF
TRBV30,TRBJ2-7,.,CAWSQRTSDHEQYF
TRBV5-6,TRBJ2-2,.,CASSSTGWVAGRTGELFF
TRBV19,TRBJ2-5,.,CASSVRTGPRRYQETQYF
TRBV6-5,TRBJ2-2,.,CASSWSGTDAGELFF
TRBV19,TRBJ2-7,.,CASSPDVTYEQYF
TRBV6-6,TRBJ2-1,once,CASMWGGSYNEQFF
TRBV6-5,TRBJ2-2,.,CASSLWTRSYTGELFF
TRBV11-2,TRBJ2-7,.,CASSPSPGYEQYF
TRBV30,TRBJ1-2,.,CAWSVTGYPNYGYTF
TRBV20-1,TRBJ2-1,.,CSARDTHEQFF
TRBV11-2,TRBJ2-7,.,CASSFYTQQYF
TRBV7-9,TRBJ2-2,once,CASSLTGPNTGELFF
TRBV4-3,TRBJ2-1,.,CASSQRPGTVYNEQFF
TRBV7-9,TRBJ1-1,.,CASSPPGGAVEAFF
TRBV15,TRBJ2-5,.,CATSRVPTGGLETQYF
TRBV19,TRBJ2-4,.,CASSLGGRGSHIQYF
TRBV4-1,TRBJ2-1,once,CASSVTGGSYNEQFF
TRBV19,TRBJ2-7,.,CASSQGLAGSYEQYF
TRBV18,TRBJ1-3,.,CASSPYGSGNTIYF
TRBV4-3,TRBJ2-1,once,CASSPKLADEQFF
TRBV5-5,TRBJ2-1,.,CASSLAGTSGRNSYNEQFF
TRBV6-1,TRBJ2-7,once,CASNGDSYEQYF
TRBV30,TRBJ1-5,.,CAWSGRTGRRGQPQHF
TRBV5-1,TRBJ1-2,.,CASSSTGGGYGYTF
TRBV18,TRBJ2-3,once,CASSPLPAGALTDTQYF
TRBV6-5,TRBJ2-1,.,CASSIESSSYNEQFF
TRBV5-1,TRBJ2-3,.,CASSLRTGGVTDTQYF
TRBV28,TRBJ2-7,.,CASSFTVEQYF
TRBV14,TRBJ1-4,.,CASSQDGRRNNEKLFF